This record concerns one T cell receptor (beta chain) sequence. The antigen remains unidentified. The ends were cut back, 2 bases at V and 7 bases at J, with 20 bases in the middle. This CDR3 contains 16 residues. Germline lookup yields CDR1 MNHEY and CDR2 SMNVEV (reference sequence). Unique molecular identifiers featured in how the TCRbeta library was prepared. Each CDR3 protein is one row after TCRdb ran MiXCR on the PCR reads. The sample has around 440,000 distinct CDR3 sequences; under 20% are singletons. The source of the sample is a study of T-cell reconstitution after alpha-beta-depleted transplantation in children. Study results and limitations: As was reported, about two months after transplant, alpha-beta T cells came from several hundred expanded graft clones. Surviving recipient cells, namely T cells and thymic progenitors, were the source of high day-60 TCRbeta diversity in some patients. One year post-transplant, T-cell counts and diversity were largely derived from T cells produced anew.

This sequence originates from a boy younger than two who had a stem cell transplant for Wiskott-Aldrich syndrome, so the T cells may come from the graft donor. J is TRBJ2-5 and V is TRBV27; a weak D match, TRBD1 (6 bases). The starting material was PBMCs, mostly from graft donor cells, obtained 360 days after TCRalphabeta/CD19-depleted stem cell transplant. The CDR3: CASSLDPSGAVGTQYF. The CDR3 DNA is TGTGCCAGCAGTTTAGATCCGTCAGGGGCGGTGGGGACCCAGTACTTC.